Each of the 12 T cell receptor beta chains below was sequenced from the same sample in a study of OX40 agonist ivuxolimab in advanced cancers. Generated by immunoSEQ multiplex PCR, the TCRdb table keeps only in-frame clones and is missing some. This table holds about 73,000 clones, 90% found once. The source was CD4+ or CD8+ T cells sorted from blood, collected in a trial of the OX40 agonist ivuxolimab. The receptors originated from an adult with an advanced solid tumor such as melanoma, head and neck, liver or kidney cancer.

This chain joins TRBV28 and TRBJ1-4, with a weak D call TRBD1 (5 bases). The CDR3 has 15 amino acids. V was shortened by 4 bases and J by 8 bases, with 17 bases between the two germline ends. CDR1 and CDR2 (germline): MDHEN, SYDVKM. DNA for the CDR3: TGTGCCAGCAGTTCCCTGGGGCATAGAGGAGAAAAACTGTTTTTT. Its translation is CASSSLGHRGEKLFF.

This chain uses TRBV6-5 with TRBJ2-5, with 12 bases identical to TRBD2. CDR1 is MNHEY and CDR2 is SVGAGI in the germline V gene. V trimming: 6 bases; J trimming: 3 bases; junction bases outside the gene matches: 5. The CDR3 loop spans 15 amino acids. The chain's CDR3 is CASSRGLAGKETQYF. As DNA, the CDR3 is TGTGCCAGCAGCCGCGGACTAGCGGGAAAAGAGACCCAGTACTTC.

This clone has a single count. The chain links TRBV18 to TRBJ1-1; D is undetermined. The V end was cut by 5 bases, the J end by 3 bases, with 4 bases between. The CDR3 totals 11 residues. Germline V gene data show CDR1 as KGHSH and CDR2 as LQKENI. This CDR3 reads CASSSDTEAFF. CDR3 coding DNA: TGTGCCAGCTCATCGGACACTGAAGCTTTCTTT.

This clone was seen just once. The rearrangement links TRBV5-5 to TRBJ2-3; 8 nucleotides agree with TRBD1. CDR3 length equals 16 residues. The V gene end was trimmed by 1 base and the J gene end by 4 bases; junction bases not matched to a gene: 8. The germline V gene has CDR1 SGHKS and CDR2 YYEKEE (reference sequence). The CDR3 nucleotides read TGTGCCAGCAGCTTGATCGCAGGGGGCTACGCAGATACGCAGTATTTT. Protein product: CASSLIAGGYADTQYF. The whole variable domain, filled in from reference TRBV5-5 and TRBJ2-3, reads DAGVTQSPTHLIKTRGQQVTLRCSPISGHKSVSWYQQVLGQGPQFIFQYYEKEERGRGNFPDRFSARQFPNYSSELNVNALLLGDSALYLCASSLIAGGYADTQYFGPGTRLTVL.

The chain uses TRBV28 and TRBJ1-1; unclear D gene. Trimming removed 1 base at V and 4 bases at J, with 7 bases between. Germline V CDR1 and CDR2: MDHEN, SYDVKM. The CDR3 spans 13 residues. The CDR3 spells CASSLSLFTEAFF. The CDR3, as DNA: TGTGCCAGCAGTTTATCCCTTTTCACTGAAGCTTTCTTT.

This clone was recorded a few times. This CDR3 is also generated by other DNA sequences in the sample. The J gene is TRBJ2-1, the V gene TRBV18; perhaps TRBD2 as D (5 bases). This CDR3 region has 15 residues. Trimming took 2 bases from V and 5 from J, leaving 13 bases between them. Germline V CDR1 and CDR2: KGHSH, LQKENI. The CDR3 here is CASSPGRTSNNEQFF. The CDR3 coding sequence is TGTGCCAGCTCACCAGGTAGGACTTCGAACAATGAGCAGTTCTTC.

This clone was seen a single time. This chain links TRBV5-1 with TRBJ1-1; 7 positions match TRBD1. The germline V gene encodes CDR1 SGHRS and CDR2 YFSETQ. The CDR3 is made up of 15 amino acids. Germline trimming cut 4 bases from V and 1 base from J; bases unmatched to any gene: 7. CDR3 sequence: CASSIRQGGNTEAFF. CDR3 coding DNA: TGCGCCAGCAGCATAAGACAGGGCGGGAACACTGAAGCTTTCTTT.

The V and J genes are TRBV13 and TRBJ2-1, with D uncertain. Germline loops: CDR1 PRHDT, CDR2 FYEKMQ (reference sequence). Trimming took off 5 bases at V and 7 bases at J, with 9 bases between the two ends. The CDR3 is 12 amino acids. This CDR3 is CASSRVVNEQFF. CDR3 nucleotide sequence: TGTGCCAGCAGCAGGGTTGTGAATGAGCAGTTCTTC.

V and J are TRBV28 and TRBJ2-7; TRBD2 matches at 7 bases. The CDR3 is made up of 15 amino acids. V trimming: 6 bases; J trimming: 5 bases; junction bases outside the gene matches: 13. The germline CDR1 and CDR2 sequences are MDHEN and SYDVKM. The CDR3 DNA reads TGTGCCAGCAGCACCTTGGGCGGGAGCAAGCACGAGCAGTACTTC. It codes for CASSTLGGSKHEQYF.

CDR3 sequence: CASASGLNQPQHF. The CDR3 DNA reads as TGTGCCAGCGCTTCAGGGCTCAATCAGCCCCAGCATTTT. This chain connects TRBV18 to TRBJ1-5; D is perhaps TRBD1 (5 bases). The germline V gene has CDR1 KGHSH and CDR2 LQKENI. With 8 bases removed from V and 3 bases from J, the gap between germline ends came to 11 bases. The CDR3 runs to 13 residues.

CDR3 sequence (DNA): TGTGCCAGCAGTTCCCTAGCGGGATGGTTTGAGCAGTTCTTC. Protein: CASSSLAGWFEQFF. The rearrangement joins TRBV6-6 to TRBJ2-1; TRBD2 aligns across 9 bases. The length of the CDR3 is 14 residues. Trimming took 4 bases from V and 9 from J; bases not matched to a gene: 7. Germline loops: CDR1 MNHNY, CDR2 SVGAGI (reference sequence).

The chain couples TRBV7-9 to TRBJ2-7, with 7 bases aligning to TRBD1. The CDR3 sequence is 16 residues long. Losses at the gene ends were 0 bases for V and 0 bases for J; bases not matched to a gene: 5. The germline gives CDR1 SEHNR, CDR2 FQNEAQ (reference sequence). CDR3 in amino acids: CASSLAGQVSSYEQYF. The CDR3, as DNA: TGTGCCAGCAGCTTAGCCGGACAGGTTAGCTCCTACGAGCAGTACTTC.